This record concerns one T cell receptor beta chain sequence. A single count supports this clone. Its antigen is unknown. There are no base qualities to consult, and no much larger clone falls within one base. This record comes from a study of technical replicates of blood from four donors (dated by TCRdb to 2016 to 2017). For CDR1 and CDR2, the germline V gene lists SGHVS and FQNEAQ. Trimming takes 6 bases off V and 0 bases off J; junction bases not matched to a gene: 10. From its cysteine to its phenylalanine, the CDR3 spans 17 amino acids. The DNA shown is the 51-base CDR3, in frame from base 1. Library creation used the immunoSEQ multiplex PCR assay. Here the immuneACCESS table is served through TCRdb, limited to in-frame sequences with V and J called. Missing clones are a known gap in these copies; in checked studies unresolved V genes cover under half, and the rest lacks a known reason. Recorded for this sample are some 80,000 clones; roughly 77% of them occurred a single time. The top ten clonotypes cover 3% to 5% of the sample.

This TCR was sampled from a human donor in good health. Some clones in this sample may be carry-over from other donors' samples. Sequences were obtained from PBMCs. The V gene is TRBV7-8 and the J gene is TRBJ2-1; TRBD2 matches 8 bases in the middle. The CDR3 region has the sequence CASRGRAGTSSYNEQFF. In nucleotide form, the sequence is TGTGCCAGCAGGGGCCGAGCCGGGACTAGCTCCTACAATGAGCAGTTCTTC.